This TCR beta chain emerged from a study of T-cell reconstitution after alpha-beta-depleted transplantation in children (dated by TCRdb to 2015 to 2016). General notes on the study: The study quantitatively tracked T-cell immune reconstitution after TCRalphabeta/CD19-depleted allogeneic hematopoietic cell transplantation in children using TCR repertoire profiling.

In the paper's terms, the treatment or condition label means: allogeneic hematopoietic cell transplantation with graft depleted of TCRalphabeta T cells and CD19 B cells. The children who served as transplant recipients had been given grafts of TCRalphabeta/CD19-depleted allogeneic hematopoietic cells. The trim is 2 bases for V and 0 bases for J, with a gap of 11 bases between the germline ends. Spanning cysteine to phenylalanine, the CDR3 consists of 15 amino acids. The kept DNA is CDR3 alone, 45 bases in frame from the first base. CDR1 and CDR2, looked up from the germline V gene (reference sequence), are SGHKS and YYEKEE. General study outcomes and caveats: Over subsequent months, a decline in hyperexpanded clone frequencies was noted, and after one year, T-cell counts and TCRbeta diversity were mostly ascribed to newly produced T cells. The apparently early alphabetaT-cell count recovery about two months after transplant was reportedly dependent on only several hundred rapidly expanded clones derived from non-depleted graft cells. The high TCRbeta diversity at day 60 in some patients was ascribed to recipient T cells and intrathymic progenitors that had survived conditioning.

The library was produced with PCR. The sample was run on an Illumina HiSeq 2500. To normalize quantification of the TCRbeta repertoire, the TCR libraries were built with molecular barcoding that relied on unique molecular identifiers. The public reads were reanalyzed by TCRdb: fastp trimming at Q25, MiXCR alignment, in-frame beta chains only. Identical CDR3 proteins give one entry, which carries the most common genes and DNA. The sample data list about 580,000 distinct CDR3 sequences, and around 23% of these were observed just once. The ten largest clones take up roughly an eighth of the sample. In regard to this clonotype: What antigen it recognizes has not been identified. Nothing much larger sits one base from this clone, and base qualities are not available.

This clonotype originated in a boy younger than two who had a stem cell transplant for acute myeloid leukemia, so the T cells may come from the graft donor. The chain is assembled from TRBV5-5 and TRBJ1-1; TRBD1 is a possible D gene, resting on 6 matching bases. Sample: PBMCs, mostly from graft donor cells, taken 360 days after TCRalphabeta/CD19-depleted stem cell transplant. The CDR3: CASSFRQALNTEAFF. The DNA reads as follows: TGTGCCAGCAGCTTCCGACAGGCCCTGAACACTGAAGCTTTCTTT. Reference TRBV5-5 and TRBJ1-1 genes cover what lies past the CDR3, so the full variable domain is DAGVTQSPTHLIKTRGQQVTLRCSPISGHKSVSWYQQVLGQGPQFIFQYYEKEERGRGNFPDRFSARQFPNYSSELNVNALLLGDSALYLCASSFRQALNTEAFFGQGTRLTVV.